This T cell receptor beta chain was identified during a study of beta chain features in type 1 diabetes. This CDR3 has 14 amino acids. V was pared by 4 bases and J by 1 base, with 8 bases between. Germline values: CDR1 SGHRS, CDR2 YFSETQ. General study results and limits: Equally in patients and controls, shorter templates might have been favored by PCR. Moderately but significantly shorter TCRB CDR3s were found in Type 1 diabetes patients in all four CD4+ subsets.

Only a few counts were recorded for this clone. Its antigen is unidentified. The sequenced template was cDNA made from the entire isolated RNA. Using immunoSEQ multiplex PCR, the repertoire was profiled, and TCRdb retains in-frame clones only, with some absent. The sample includes hundreds of thousands of clones, around an eighth of them seen just once. This TCR derives from a man between 18 and 29 years old with type 1 diabetes. The sample comprised naive CD4+ T cells from blood. The V gene is TRBV5-1, the J gene TRBJ2-2; D is perhaps TRBD2 (5 bases). The CDR3 protein is CASSILENTGELFF. CDR3 DNA: TGCGCCAGCAGCATACTAGAGAACACCGGGGAGCTGTTTTTT.